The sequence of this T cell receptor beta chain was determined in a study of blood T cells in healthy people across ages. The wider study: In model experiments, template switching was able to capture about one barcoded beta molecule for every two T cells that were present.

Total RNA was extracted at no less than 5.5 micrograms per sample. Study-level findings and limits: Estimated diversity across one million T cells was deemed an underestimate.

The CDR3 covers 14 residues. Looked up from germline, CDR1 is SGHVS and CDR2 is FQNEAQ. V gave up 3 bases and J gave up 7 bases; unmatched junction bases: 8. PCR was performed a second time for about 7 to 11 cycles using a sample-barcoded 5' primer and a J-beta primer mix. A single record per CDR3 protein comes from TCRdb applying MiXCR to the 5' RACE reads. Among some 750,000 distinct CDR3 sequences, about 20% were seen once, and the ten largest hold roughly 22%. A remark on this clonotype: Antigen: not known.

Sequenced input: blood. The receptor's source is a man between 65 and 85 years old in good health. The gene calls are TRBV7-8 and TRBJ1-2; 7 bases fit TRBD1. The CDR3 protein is CASSLRGRSPGYTF. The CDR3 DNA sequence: TGTGCCAGCAGCTTGAGGGGGCGCAGCCCTGGCTACACCTTC.